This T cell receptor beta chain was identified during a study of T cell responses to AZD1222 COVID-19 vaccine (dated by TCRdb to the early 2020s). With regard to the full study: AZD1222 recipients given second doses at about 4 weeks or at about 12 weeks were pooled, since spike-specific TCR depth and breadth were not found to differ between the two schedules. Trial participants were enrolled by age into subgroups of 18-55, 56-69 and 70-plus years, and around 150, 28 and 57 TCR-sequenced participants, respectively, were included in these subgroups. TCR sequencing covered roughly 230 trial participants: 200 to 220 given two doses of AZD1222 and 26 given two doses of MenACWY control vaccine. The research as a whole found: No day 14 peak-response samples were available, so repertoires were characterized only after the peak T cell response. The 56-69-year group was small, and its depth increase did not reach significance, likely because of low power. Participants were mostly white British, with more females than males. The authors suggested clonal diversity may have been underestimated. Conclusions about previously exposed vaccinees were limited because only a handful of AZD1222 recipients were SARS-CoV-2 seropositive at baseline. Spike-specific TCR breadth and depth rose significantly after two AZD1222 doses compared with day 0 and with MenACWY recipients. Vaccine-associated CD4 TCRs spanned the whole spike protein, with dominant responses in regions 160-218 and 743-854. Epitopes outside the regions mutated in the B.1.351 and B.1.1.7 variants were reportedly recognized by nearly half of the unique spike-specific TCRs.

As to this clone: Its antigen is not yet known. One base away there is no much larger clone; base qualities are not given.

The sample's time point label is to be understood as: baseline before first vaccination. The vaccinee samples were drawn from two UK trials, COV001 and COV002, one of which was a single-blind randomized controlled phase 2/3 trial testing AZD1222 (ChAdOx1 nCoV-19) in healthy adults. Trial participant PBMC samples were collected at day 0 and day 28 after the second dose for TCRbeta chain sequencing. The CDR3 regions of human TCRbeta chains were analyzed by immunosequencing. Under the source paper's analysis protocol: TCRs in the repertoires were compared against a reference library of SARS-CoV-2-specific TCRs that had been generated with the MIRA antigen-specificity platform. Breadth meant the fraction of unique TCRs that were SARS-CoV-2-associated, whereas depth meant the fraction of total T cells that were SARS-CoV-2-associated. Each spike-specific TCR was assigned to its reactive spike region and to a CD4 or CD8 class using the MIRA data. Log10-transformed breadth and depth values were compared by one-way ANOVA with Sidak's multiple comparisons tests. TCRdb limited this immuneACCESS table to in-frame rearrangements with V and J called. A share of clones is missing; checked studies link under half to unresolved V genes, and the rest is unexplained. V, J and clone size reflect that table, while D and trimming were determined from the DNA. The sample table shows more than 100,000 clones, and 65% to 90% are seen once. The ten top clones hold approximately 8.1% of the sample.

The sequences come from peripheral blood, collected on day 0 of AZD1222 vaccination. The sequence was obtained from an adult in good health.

The CDR3 in this case is CASSPAADRYSNQPQHF. The nucleotides read TGTGCCAGCAGCCCGGCAGCCGATCGTTATAGCAATCAGCCCCAGCATTTT. The chain joins TRBV7-8 to TRBJ1-5; no D gene call is confident. The germline V gene gives CDR1 as SGHVS and CDR2 as FQNEAQ. The junction carries 17 bases between V and J, which are trimmed by 5 bases and 0 bases respectively. There are 17 amino acids in the CDR3, from cysteine to phenylalanine inclusive. Of all the DNA, just the CDR3 is kept, 51 bases in frame from base 1.